This T cell receptor beta chain appears in the sequencing data of a study of response to subunit inactivated influenza vaccine. Study-wide points: Only a handful of new T cells, the authors suggested, are recruited with each seasonal influenza vaccination.

Germline V gene lookup returns CDR1 SGHVS and CDR2 FQNEAQ. The CDR3 extends over 15 amino acids. The junction had 6 bases not matched to a gene; V was cut back by 5 bases and J by 5 bases. As to this clonotype: What it binds is unknown.

MiXCR, run by TCRdb on the RT-PCR reads, gives a single entry per CDR3 protein. The sample has about 500,000 distinct CDR3 sequences; 16% are singletons. The chain recombines TRBV7-8 with TRBJ1-4, with TRBD1 identical over 9 bases. This receptor was taken from a man aged 45-69 years who received an inactivated influenza vaccine. Here the sequenced sample was CD4+ T cells sorted from PBMCs, taken around 25 months after vaccination. Here the CDR3 DNA reads TGTGCCAGCAGCATAGGGACAGGGATCAATGAAAAACTGTTTTTT. Translated, it gives CASSIGTGINEKLFF.